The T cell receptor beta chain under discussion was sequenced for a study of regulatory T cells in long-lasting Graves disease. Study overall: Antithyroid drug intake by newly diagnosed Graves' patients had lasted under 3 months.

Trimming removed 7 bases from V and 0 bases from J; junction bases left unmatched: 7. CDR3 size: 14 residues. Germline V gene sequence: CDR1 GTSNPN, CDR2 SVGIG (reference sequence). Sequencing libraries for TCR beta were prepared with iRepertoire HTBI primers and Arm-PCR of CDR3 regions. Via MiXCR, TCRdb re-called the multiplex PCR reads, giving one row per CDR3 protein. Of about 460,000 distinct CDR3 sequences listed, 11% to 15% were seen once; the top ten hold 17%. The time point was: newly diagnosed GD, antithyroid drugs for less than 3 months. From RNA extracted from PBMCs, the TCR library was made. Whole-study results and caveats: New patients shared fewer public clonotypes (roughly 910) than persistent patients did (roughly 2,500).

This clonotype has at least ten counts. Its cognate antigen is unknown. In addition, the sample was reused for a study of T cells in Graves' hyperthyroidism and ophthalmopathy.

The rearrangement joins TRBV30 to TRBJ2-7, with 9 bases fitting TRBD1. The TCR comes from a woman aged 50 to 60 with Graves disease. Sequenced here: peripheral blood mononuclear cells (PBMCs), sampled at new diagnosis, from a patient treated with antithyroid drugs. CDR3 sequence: CASGTGMGSYEQYF. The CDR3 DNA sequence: TGTGCCTCCGGGACAGGGATGGGCTCCTACGAGCAGTACTTC.